The 25 T cell receptor beta chains listed next were all sequenced from one sample in a study of OX40 agonist ivuxolimab in advanced cancers. The repertoire was sequenced with immunoSEQ multiplex PCR; TCRdb's copy has only in-frame clones and lacks some. The data hold about 98,000 clones, with around nine tenths observed a single time. Sequences were derived from CD4+ or CD8+ T cells sorted from blood, sampled in a trial of the OX40 agonist ivuxolimab. The receptors stem from an adult with an advanced solid tumor such as melanoma, head and neck, liver or kidney cancer.

The gene calls are TRBV6-5 and TRBJ1-3, with a tentative D call TRBD1 (6 bases). This CDR3 has 15 amino acids. Germline V gives CDR1 MNHEY, CDR2 SVGAGI. The germline V and J ends were trimmed by 8 bases and 0 bases, with 14 bases remaining between them. The CDR3 region is CASGSDRSSGNTIYF. The CDR3 DNA sequence: TGTGCCAGCGGCTCCGACAGGAGCTCTGGAAACACCATATATTTT.

V is TRBV7-6 and J is TRBJ1-3; D is unclear. CDR1 SGHVS and CDR2 FNYEAQ come from the germline V gene. The CDR3 is made up of 15 amino acids. V lost 1 base, J lost 2 bases, and 9 bases lay in between. The CDR3 DNA reads TGTGCCAGCAGCTTAGGCACGGGCCCTGGAAACACCATATATTTT. The encoded protein is CASSLGTGPGNTIYF.

This chain uses TRBV4-1 with TRBJ1-5, with 7 bases aligning to TRBD1. Trimming removed 0 bases from V and 6 bases from J; junction bases left unmatched: 2. Germline V gene data show CDR1 as MGHRA and CDR2 as YSYEKL. This CDR3 spans 14 amino acids. This chain's CDR3 is CASSQDDRVQPQHF. In nucleotides, the CDR3 is TGCGCCAGCAGCCAAGATGACAGGGTTCAGCCCCAGCATTTT.

The chain couples TRBV15 to TRBJ1-2, with no clear D. V was pared by 0 bases and J by 5 bases, with 13 bases between. Per germline, CDR1 LNHNV and CDR2 YYDKDF (reference sequence). The CDR3 totals 15 residues. Here the CDR3 DNA reads TGTGCCACCAGCAGAGATCGATCCTCGGGGTATGGCTACACCTTC. Translated, it gives CATSRDRSSGYGYTF.

The chain recombines TRBV7-9 with TRBJ1-2; D gene ambiguous. Germline CDR1 is SEHNR and CDR2 is FQNEAQ (reference sequence). The CDR3 length is 15 residues. Trimming cost V 5 bases and J 2 bases, with 15 bases left between them. Written as DNA, the CDR3 is TGTGCCAGCAGCCCCCGGACGCGACTCAACTATGGCTACACCTTC. Translated: CASSPRTRLNYGYTF.

The chain has TRBV7-2 and TRBJ2-1; 8 bases are a match to TRBD2. V gave up 1 base and J gave up 6 bases; unmatched junction bases: 5. The CDR3 length is 15 residues. From germline, CDR1 is SGHTA and CDR2 FQGNSA. The CDR3 bases are TGTGCCAGCAGCTTAGGTGGGGCGGGAGGCAATGAGCAGTTCTTC. It codes for CASSLGGAGGNEQFF. The whole variable domain, filled in from reference TRBV7-2 and TRBJ2-1, reads GAGVSQSPSNKVTEKGKDVELRCDPISGHTALYWYRQSLGQGLEFLIYFQGNSAPDKSGLPSDRFSAERTGGSVSTLTIQRTQQEDSAVYLCASSLGGAGGNEQFFGPGTRLTVL.

The chain links TRBV4-1 to TRBJ2-1; 12 bases are shared with TRBD2. CDR1 and CDR2 from the germline V gene are MGHRA and YSYEKL. The CDR3 contains 17 residues. After removal of 3 bases from V and 7 bases from J, the junction contained 10 bases not matched to a gene. The CDR3 region is CASSHGQLAGGPNEQFF. Here the CDR3 DNA reads TGCGCCAGCAGCCATGGCCAGCTAGCGGGAGGGCCGAATGAGCAGTTCTTC.

The J gene is TRBJ2-3, the V gene TRBV7-2; 13 bases agree with TRBD2. This CDR3 spans 15 amino acids. With 5 bases clipped from V and 5 bases from J, the junction kept 4 bases outside the gene matches. Germline V gives CDR1 SGHTA, CDR2 FQGNSA. The CDR3 here is CASSPRLAGGDTQYF. CDR3 sequence (DNA): TGTGCCAGCAGCCCGAGACTAGCGGGAGGAGATACGCAGTATTTT.

The chain couples TRBV28 to TRBJ2-1; 9 bases are shared with TRBD2. Germline V lookup: CDR1 MDHEN, CDR2 SYDVKM. The CDR3 runs 13 residues. J gave up 12 bases and V 6 bases, and 9 bases lay outside the gene matches. The CDR3 coding sequence is TGTGCCAGCAGCGAGGCGACTAGCGGACTGCAGTTCTTC. Its protein product is CASSEATSGLQFF.

The V gene is TRBV25-1, the J gene TRBJ2-2, with 7 bases identical to TRBD2. The junction had 7 bases not matched to a gene; V was cut back by 2 bases and J by 4 bases. Germline values: CDR1 MGHDK, CDR2 SYGVNS. This CDR3 is 16 amino acids long. This CDR3 reads CASSEPGLAVTGELFF. CDR3 bases: TGTGCCAGCAGTGAACCCGGCCTAGCGGTCACCGGGGAGCTGTTTTTT.

The J gene is TRBJ2-6, the V gene TRBV6-5; D ambiguous. Trimming took off 6 bases at V and 1 base at J, with 7 bases between the two ends. Germline assignment: CDR1 MNHEY and CDR2 SVGAGI. The CDR3 consists of 14 residues. The CDR3 region is CASSRSSGANVLTF. The CDR3 region has the DNA TGTGCCAGCAGCCGGAGTTCTGGGGCCAACGTCCTGACTTTC.

CDR3 loop: CASSRDAGGNQPQHF. The CDR3 bases are TGTGCCAGCAGCCGGGACGCCGGAGGGAATCAGCCCCAGCATTTT. This chain uses TRBV6-5 with TRBJ1-5, with D possibly being TRBD1 (5 bases). Trimming stripped 6 bases from V and 4 bases from J, with 16 bases between. The CDR3 is 15 residues long. Germline assignment: CDR1 MNHEY and CDR2 SVGAGI.

In its sample, this clone was seen once. CDR3 DNA sequence: TGTGCCAGCAGCTTGCGGGCAGCTAACTATGGCTACACCTTC. This sequence encodes CASSLRAANYGYTF. The chain links TRBV5-6 to TRBJ1-2; no clear D. This CDR3 has 14 residues. CDR1 is SGHDT, CDR2 YYEEEE, per germline. The ends were cut back, 1 base at V and 0 bases at J, with 7 bases in the middle.

The rearrangement uses TRBV27 and TRBJ2-1, with 10 bases matching TRBD2. The ends lost 4 bases at V and 12 bases at J; junction bases unmatched: 0. Looked up from germline, CDR1 is MNHEY and CDR2 is SMNVEV (reference sequence). The CDR3 has 11 residues. CDR3 sequence: CASSSSGRQFF. Here the CDR3 DNA reads TGTGCCAGCAGTTCTAGCGGGAGGCAGTTCTTC.

Note on this clone: One end of the junction varies from germline; a read error may be responsible. This rearrangement joins TRBV5-6 to TRBJ1-2, with TRBD1 as a possible D gene (5 bases). The CDR3 is 13 amino acids. Germline V gene lookup returns CDR1 SGHDT and CDR2 YYEEEE. The CDR3 region is CASSSGRTYRYTF. In DNA, the CDR3 is TGTGCCAGCAGCTCGGGACGGACCTATCGCTACACCTTC.

This chain connects TRBV18 to TRBJ1-1; D remains ambiguous. V was clipped by 0 bases and J by 5 bases, with 10 bases between them. Germline V gene data show CDR1 as KGHSH and CDR2 as LQKENI. The CDR3 covers 14 residues. The CDR3 loop reads CASSPPTPGTEAFF. The CDR3 DNA sequence: TGTGCCAGCTCACCACCGACCCCTGGGACTGAAGCTTTCTTT.

The chain recombines TRBV7-9 with TRBJ2-3; a weak D match, TRBD1 (6 bases). Trimming removed 1 base at V and 3 bases at J, with 14 bases between. This CDR3 region has 16 residues. The germline V gene encodes CDR1 SEHNR and CDR2 FQNEAQ (reference sequence). For the CDR3, the DNA is TGTGCCAGCAGCTTAGGTCTGGGGGCGAGTACAGATACGCAGTATTTT. Translated: CASSLGLGASTDTQYF. The full variable domain, rest sourced from reference TRBV7-9 and TRBJ2-3, is DTGVSQNPRHKITKRGQNVTFRCDPISEHNRLYWYRQTLGQGPEFLTYFQNEAQLEKSRLLSDRFSAERPKGSFSTLEIQRTEQGDSAMYLCASSLGLGASTDTQYFGPGTRLTVL.

The chain uses TRBV6-6 and TRBJ1-4; 8 bases map to TRBD1. Looked up from germline, CDR1 is MNHNY and CDR2 is SVGAGI (reference sequence). With V trimmed by 7 bases and J by 8 bases, 9 bases remained unmatched. The CDR3 sequence is 14 residues long. In DNA form, the CDR3 reads TGTGCCAGCATCGTCCAGGGGGCTTGGGAAAAACTGTTTTTT. Amino acid sequence: CASIVQGAWEKLFF.

The chain couples TRBV6-1 to TRBJ1-2; D is unclear. There are 11 residues in the CDR3. V lost 8 bases, J lost 8 bases, and 12 bases lay in between. The germline gives CDR1 MNHNS, CDR2 SASEGT. CDR3 nucleotides: TGTGCCAGCTCCTCTTTGTACGGCTACACCTTC. This gives the protein CASSSLYGYTF.

This clone has just a few counts. The chain combines TRBV5-1 with TRBJ2-7; 9 nucleotides align to TRBD2. CDR3 length equals 18 residues. Trimming cost V 2 bases and J 1 base; bases outside gene matches: 13. Germline CDR1 is SGHRS and CDR2 is YFSETQ. Here the CDR3 DNA reads TGCGCCAGCAGCTTCACTCCTAGCGGGGCTCCTACTTCCTACGAGCAGTACTTC. Residues: CASSFTPSGAPTSYEQYF.

This clone was detected a few times. Germline and junction disagree at one end, which may indicate a read error. The chain has TRBV5-1 and TRBJ2-5; 8 positions agree with TRBD1. This CDR3 has 13 residues. Germline V gene sequence: CDR1 SGHRS, CDR2 YFSETQ. The CDR3 coding sequence is TGCGCCAGCAGCGTTTATAAACCGGGACAGGACCACTTC. The encoded protein is CASSVYKPGQDHF. Filled out from reference TRBV5-1 and TRBJ2-5, the complete variable domain reads KAGVTQTPRYLIKTRGQQVTLSCSPISGHRSVSWYQQTPGQGLQFLFEYFSETQRNKGNFPGRFSGRQFSNSRSEMNVSTLELGDSALYLCASSVYKPGQDHFGPGTRLLVL.

A few counts support this clone. The chain recombines TRBV15 with TRBJ2-7, with 7 nucleotides matching TRBD1. Germline lookup yields CDR1 LNHNV and CDR2 YYDKDF (reference sequence). The CDR3 covers 16 residues. J was trimmed by 1 base and V by 1 base; bases with no gene match: 7. Here the CDR3 reads CATSRVTGASSYEQYV. The DNA of the CDR3 is TGTGCCACCAGCAGAGTTACAGGGGCATCGTCCTACGAGCAGTACGTC.

This sequence joins TRBV27 and TRBJ2-3; 7 bases fit TRBD1. CDR3 size: 14 residues. Trimming removed 5 bases from V and 8 bases from J; junction bases left unmatched: 10. Germline values: CDR1 MNHEY, CDR2 SMNVEV (reference sequence). The chain's CDR3 is CASSSGQAVSTQYF. In nucleotides, the CDR3 is TGTGCCAGCAGTAGCGGACAGGCCGTCAGTACGCAGTATTTT.

CDR3 loop: CASSSGQTNTEAFF. CDR3 DNA sequence: TGTGCCAGCAGCTCGGGACAGACAAACACTGAAGCTTTCTTT. This sequence joins TRBV5-4 and TRBJ1-1; 7 bases agree with TRBD1. The CDR3 loop spans 14 amino acids. V shed 3 bases and J 2 bases; nucleotides not matched to a gene: 4. Germline values: CDR1 SGHNT, CDR2 YYREEE (reference sequence).

The chain joins TRBV11-3 to TRBJ1-5; no definite D call. The germline CDR1 and CDR2 sequences are SGHNT and YENEEA. The CDR3 contains 11 residues. V was cut by 3 bases and J by 6 bases, with 3 bases left in between. The CDR3 spells CASSFCQPQHF. DNA for the CDR3: TGTGCCAGCAGCTTTTGTCAGCCCCAGCATTTT. The full variable domain, rest sourced from reference TRBV11-3 and TRBJ1-5, is EAGVVQSPRYKIIEKKQPVAFWCNPISGHNTLYWYLQNLGQGPELLIRYENEEAVDDSQLPKDRFSAERLKGVDSTLKIQPAELGDSAVYLCASSFCQPQHFGDGTRLSIL.